This passage covers 28 T cell receptor beta chains from one sample sequenced in a study of control samples from healthy donors and cancer patients. Data came from immunoSEQ multiplex PCR; TCRdb stores just in-frame clones and leaves some out. The profile shows about 94,000 clones, about nine tenths of them singletons. The sequencing input was blood. These TCRs come from a woman aged 18 to 35 in good health.

Only one count was recorded for this clone. The V call is TRBV7-3, the J call TRBJ1-1, with D possibly TRBD1 on 5 matching bases. This CDR3 comprises 15 residues. From germline, CDR1 is SGHTA and CDR2 FQGTGA. Trimming took 5 bases from V and 10 from J, leaving 23 bases between them. The CDR3 DNA is TGTGCCAGCAGCCCTTCTGGTGCGTCAGGGACGTTAGCTTTCTTT. It encodes CASSPSGASGTLAFF.

The V gene is TRBV3-1 (or the pseudogene TRBV3-2), the J gene TRBJ1-6; D gene unclear. The germline V and J ends were trimmed by 0 bases and 7 bases, with 16 bases remaining between them. The CDR3 has 17 amino acids. In germline, CDR1 is LGHDT, CDR2 YNNKEL (reference sequence). In nucleotides, the CDR3 is TGTGCCAGCAGCCAAGAGAAGGGCCCGGTGGGGAATTCACCCCTCCACTTT. Residues: CASSQEKGPVGNSPLHF.

The chain couples TRBV6-6 to TRBJ2-3, with 10 positions matching TRBD2. This CDR3 is built from 16 residues. V was clipped by 3 bases and J by 6 bases; unmatched bases: 9. Germline V gene lookup returns CDR1 MNHNY and CDR2 SVGAGI (reference sequence). CDR3 sequence: CASSYPSGGLPDTQYF. CDR3 in DNA: TGTGCCAGCAGTTATCCTAGCGGGGGTTTGCCGGATACGCAGTATTTT.

The chain employs TRBV6-5 and TRBJ2-5, with 7 bases that match TRBD1. Germline assignment: CDR1 MNHEY and CDR2 SVGAGI. CDR3 length: 14 residues. With V trimmed by 6 bases and J by 4 bases, 8 bases remained unmatched. As DNA, the CDR3 is TGTGCCAGCAGGGTGGAAAACAGGGGAGAGACCCAGTACTTC. Residues: CASRVENRGETQYF.

CDR3 DNA: TGTGCCAGCAGTTTAAACGGGAACACTGAAGCTTTCTTT. It is translated as CASSLNGNTEAFF. The chain combines TRBV12-3 or TRBV12-4 with TRBJ1-1; D remains ambiguous. This CDR3 is built from 13 residues. V shed 2 bases and J shed 1 base, with 5 bases lying between them.

The chain carries TRBV6-6 and TRBJ1-1; D call uncertain. The V gene's germline CDR1 is MNHNY and CDR2 SVGAGI (reference sequence). The CDR3 is made up of 16 amino acids. V dropped 6 bases and J dropped 3 bases, with 20 bases sitting between them. CDR3 nucleotides: TGTGCCAGCAGCTCCACCAAGGACGGTGGAGACACTGAAGCTTTCTTT. Its translation is CASSSTKDGGDTEAFF.

The chain has TRBV7-9 and TRBJ1-6; 9 bases agree with TRBD1. This CDR3 is built from 14 residues. Germline V lookup: CDR1 SEHNR, CDR2 FQNEAQ (reference sequence). Losses at the gene ends were 5 bases for V and 7 bases for J; bases not matched to a gene: 3. Here the CDR3 DNA reads TGTGCCAGCAGCCGCGGACAGGGGAATTCACCCCTCCACTTT. As protein: CASSRGQGNSPLHF.

V usage is TRBV27 and J usage is TRBJ1-2; D gene uncertain. CDR1 is MNHEY, CDR2 SMNVEV, per germline (reference sequence). The CDR3 loop spans 16 amino acids. V was shortened by 2 bases and J by 0 bases, with 13 bases between the two germline ends. Here the CDR3 reads CASSLQAGPSNYGYTF. As DNA, the CDR3 is TGTGCCAGCAGTTTACAGGCTGGGCCATCTAACTATGGCTACACCTTC.

About this clone: The same CDR3 is also encoded by other DNA sequences in this sample. The V gene is TRBV5-1, the J gene TRBJ2-5; D is unclear. Germline-derived CDR1 and CDR2 are SGHRS and YFSETQ. V lost 1 base and J 5 bases, leaving 9 bases between the germline ends. This CDR3 spans 13 amino acids. For the CDR3, the DNA is TGCGCCAGCAGCTTGCTGGTGGGGGAGACCCAGTACTTC. It codes for CASSLLVGETQYF.

V and J are TRBV5-1 and TRBJ1-2; 9 bases line up with TRBD1. CDR3 size: 14 residues. Germline V gene lookup returns CDR1 SGHRS and CDR2 YFSETQ. The V gene end was trimmed by 0 bases and the J gene end by 7 bases; junction bases not matched to a gene: 4. The CDR3 is CASSLEGQGFGYTF. The CDR3 DNA sequence: TGCGCCAGCAGCTTGGAGGGACAGGGATTTGGCTACACCTTC.

As regards this clone: At the DNA level, this CDR3 is encoded by other sequences in the same sample as well. The rearrangement joins TRBV6-5 to TRBJ1-2; D unclear. Germline V gives CDR1 MNHEY, CDR2 SVGAGI. CDR3 size: 13 residues. V was trimmed by 2 bases and J by 1 base, leaving 5 bases between them. The CDR3 region has the DNA TGTGCCAGCAGTTACGAGGGTAACTATGGCTACACCTTC. Amino acid sequence: CASSYEGNYGYTF.

The J gene is TRBJ2-7, the V gene TRBV9; 7 bases fit TRBD1. CDR1 is SGDLS and CDR2 is YYNGEE in the germline V gene. The CDR3 runs to 13 residues. The junction had 14 bases not matched to a gene; V was cut back by 10 bases and J by 7 bases. CDR3 region: CAVRQGLGLEQYF. CDR3 DNA sequence: TGTGCCGTAAGACAGGGCTTGGGCCTTGAGCAGTACTTC.

The CDR3 sequence is CASSRTGQGAPFSPLHF. The CDR3 DNA reads TGTGCCAGCAGCCGCACGGGACAGGGGGCCCCTTTCTCACCCCTCCACTTT. The J gene is TRBJ1-6, the V gene TRBV4-2, with 12 bases aligning to TRBD1. Trimming removed 4 bases from V and 10 bases from J; junction bases left unmatched: 11. CDR3 size: 17 residues. CDR1 and CDR2 (germline): LGHNA, YNFKEQ.

The genes are TRBV10-3 and TRBJ1-3, with no clear D. The CDR3 loop spans 15 amino acids. Trimming removed 2 bases from V and 4 bases from J, with 12 bases in between. Germline CDR1 is ENHRY and CDR2 is SYGVKD. The CDR3 bases are TGTGCCATCAGTGAGGCTGGATCAGGCGGAAACACCATATATTTT. Translating it yields CAISEAGSGGNTIYF.

The rearrangement uses TRBV2 and TRBJ1-4; TRBD1 matches at 7 bases. The CDR3 spans 16 residues. The germline V gene has CDR1 SNHLY and CDR2 FYNNEI. The V segment lost 1 base and the J segment 6 bases; nucleotides outside the gene matches: 8. This CDR3 reads CASSEGVSTGDEKLFF. The CDR3 region has the DNA TGTGCCAGCAGTGAAGGGGTCTCAACAGGGGATGAAAAACTGTTTTTT.

V is TRBV5-4 and J is TRBJ2-5, with D tentatively TRBD1 or TRBD2 (7 bases each). Germline V gene lookup returns CDR1 SGHNT and CDR2 YYREEE (reference sequence). The CDR3 consists of 15 residues. V dropped 7 bases and J dropped 0 bases, with 16 bases sitting between them. The CDR3 DNA reads TGTGCCAGCTCCCCGGCAGGGGGGGACCAAGAGACCCAGTACTTC. This encodes CASSPAGGDQETQYF.

This rearrangement joins TRBV4-2 to TRBJ2-3; 10 positions match TRBD2. Germline V CDR1 and CDR2: LGHNA, YNFKEQ. There are 17 residues in the CDR3. V lost 5 bases to trimming and J lost 0 bases; unmatched junction nucleotides: 8. CDR3 sequence reads: CASSSTLAGGSTDTQYF. CDR3 DNA sequence: TGTGCCAGCAGCTCCACCTTAGCGGGGGGCAGCACAGATACGCAGTATTTT.

The chain links TRBV7-3 to TRBJ2-5, with 8 nucleotides matching TRBD1. The CDR3 is 13 residues long. Germline trimming cut 5 bases from V and 3 bases from J; bases unmatched to any gene: 2. Germline-derived CDR1 and CDR2 are SGHTA and FQGTGA. CDR3 bases: TGTGCCAGCAGCCCAGGGGGCGAAGAGACCCAGTACTTC. This codes for CASSPGGEETQYF.

The V gene is TRBV25-1, the J gene TRBJ1-4; 7 nucleotides align to TRBD1. The CDR3 covers 15 residues. Germline V gene data show CDR1 as MGHDK and CDR2 as SYGVNS. V lost 4 bases, J lost 8 bases, and 10 bases stayed unmatched. The CDR3: CASSGIRDREEKLFF. In DNA form, the CDR3 reads TGTGCCAGCAGTGGGATCCGGGACAGAGAAGAAAAACTGTTTTTT.

The chain uses TRBV5-1 and TRBJ2-1; maybe TRBD2 (5 bases). The CDR3 runs 15 residues. Trimming cost V 4 bases and J 5 bases, with 16 bases left between them. Germline lookup yields CDR1 SGHRS and CDR2 YFSETQ. CDR3 DNA: TGCGCCAGCAGCGGCGGAGGTGCGGGTAACAATGAGCAGTTCTTC. This sequence encodes CASSGGGAGNNEQFF.

The chain recombines TRBV5-8 with TRBJ2-7, with a possible D match to TRBD1 (6 bases). Germline V lookup: CDR1 SGHTS, CDR2 YDEGEE. Trimming cost V 3 bases and J 2 bases, with 18 bases left between them. The CDR3 loop spans 16 amino acids. CDR3 amino acids: CASSSLRAGDPYEQYF. CDR3 DNA: TGTGCCAGCAGCTCCCTCCGGGCAGGGGATCCCTACGAGCAGTACTTC.

The chain uses TRBV5-1 and TRBJ1-2; D call uncertain. Trimming took off 0 bases at V and 3 bases at J, with 6 bases between the two ends. This CDR3 is built from 13 residues. Per the germline V gene, CDR1 is SGHRS and CDR2 is YFSETQ. CDR3 sequence reads: CASSLGADYGYTF. CDR3 bases: TGCGCCAGCAGCTTGGGGGCCGACTATGGCTACACCTTC.

This clone was found once. The chain joins TRBV7-2 to TRBJ2-1, with 9 bases that match TRBD2. The J segment lost 7 bases and the V segment lost 1 base, leaving 5 bases of the junction unmatched. The CDR3 runs 15 residues. CDR1 and CDR2 from the germline V gene are SGHTA and FQGNSA. The CDR3 here is CASSLDFSGGNEQFF. The DNA for the CDR3 is TGTGCCAGCAGCTTAGATTTTAGCGGGGGAAATGAGCAGTTCTTC.

The chain couples TRBV7-8 to TRBJ2-1; 12 positions match TRBD2. The germline V gene has CDR1 SGHVS and CDR2 FQNEAQ. Trimming took 5 bases from V and 5 from J; bases not matched to a gene: 4. This CDR3 has 15 amino acids. CDR3 amino acids: CASSPSGGADNEQFF. The CDR3, as DNA: TGTGCCAGCAGCCCTAGCGGGGGGGCCGACAATGAGCAGTTCTTC.

The J gene is TRBJ1-1, the V gene TRBV6-2 or TRBV6-3; D remains ambiguous. Per the germline V gene, CDR1 is MNHEY and CDR2 is SVGEGT. The length of the CDR3 is 11 residues. Trimming took 2 bases from V and 10 from J, leaving 8 bases between them. The CDR3 loop is CASSYPPGAFF. The CDR3 bases are TGTGCCAGCAGTTACCCTCCAGGAGCTTTCTTT.

The V and J genes are TRBV2 and TRBJ2-2; 10 positions match TRBD2. Trimming took 10 bases from V and 1 from J; bases not matched to a gene: 6. This CDR3 has 15 residues. Per germline, CDR1 SNHLY and CDR2 FYNNEI. CDR3 sequence reads: CATRLAGENTGELFF. CDR3 nucleotides: TGTGCCACTCGGCTAGCGGGGGAGAACACCGGGGAGCTGTTTTTT.

This chain connects TRBV15 to TRBJ1-5; D unresolved. Germline V gene sequence: CDR1 LNHNV, CDR2 YYDKDF (reference sequence). CDR3 length: 15 amino acids. V was trimmed by 0 bases and J by 1 base, leaving 7 bases between them. The chain's CDR3 is CATSRDKYSNQPQHF. The CDR3 DNA follows: TGTGCCACCAGCAGAGATAAGTACAGCAATCAGCCCCAGCATTTT.

The chain uses TRBV7-8 and TRBJ2-7; perhaps TRBD1 as D (6 bases). Germline assignment: CDR1 SGHVS and CDR2 FQNEAQ. CDR3 length: 13 amino acids. V was trimmed by 1 base and J by 3 bases, leaving 7 bases between them. The CDR3, as DNA: TGTGCCAGCAGCTTAGAAGGGGGCTACGAGCAGTACTTC. Translated, it gives CASSLEGGYEQYF.